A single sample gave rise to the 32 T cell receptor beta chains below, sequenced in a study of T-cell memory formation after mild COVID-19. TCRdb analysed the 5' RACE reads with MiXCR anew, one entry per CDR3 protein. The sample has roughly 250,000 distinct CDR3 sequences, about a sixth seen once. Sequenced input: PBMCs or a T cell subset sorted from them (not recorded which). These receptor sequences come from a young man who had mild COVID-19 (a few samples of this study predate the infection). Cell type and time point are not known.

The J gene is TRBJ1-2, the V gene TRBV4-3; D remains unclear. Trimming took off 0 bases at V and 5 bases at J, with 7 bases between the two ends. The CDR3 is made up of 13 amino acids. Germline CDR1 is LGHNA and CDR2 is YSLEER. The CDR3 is CASSQELAYGYTF. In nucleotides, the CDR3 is TGCGCCAGCAGCCAAGAGCTGGCGTATGGCTACACCTTC.

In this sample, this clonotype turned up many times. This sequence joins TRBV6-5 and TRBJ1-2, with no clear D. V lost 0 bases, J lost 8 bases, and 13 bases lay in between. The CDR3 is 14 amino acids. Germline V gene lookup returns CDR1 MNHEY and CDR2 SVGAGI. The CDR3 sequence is CASSYSVRTGGYTF. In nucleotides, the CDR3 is TGTGCCAGCAGTTACTCCGTCAGGACGGGAGGCTACACCTTC.

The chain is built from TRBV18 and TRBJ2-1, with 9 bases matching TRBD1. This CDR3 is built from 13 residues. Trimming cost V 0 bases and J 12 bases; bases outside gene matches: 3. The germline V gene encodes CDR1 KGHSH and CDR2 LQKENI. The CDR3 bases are TGTGCCAGCTCACCACCTATGGGACAGGGGCAGTTCTTC. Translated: CASSPPMGQGQFF.

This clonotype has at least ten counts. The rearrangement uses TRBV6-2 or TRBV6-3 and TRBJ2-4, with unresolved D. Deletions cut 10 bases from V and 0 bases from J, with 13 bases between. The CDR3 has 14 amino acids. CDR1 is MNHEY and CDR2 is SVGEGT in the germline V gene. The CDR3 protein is CATSMDSAKNIQYF. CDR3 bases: TGTGCCACCAGCATGGATTCAGCCAAAAACATTCAGTACTTC.

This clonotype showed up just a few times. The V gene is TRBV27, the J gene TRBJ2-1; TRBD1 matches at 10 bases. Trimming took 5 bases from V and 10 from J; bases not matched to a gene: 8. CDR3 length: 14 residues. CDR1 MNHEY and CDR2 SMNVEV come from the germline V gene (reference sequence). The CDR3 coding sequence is TGTGCCAGCAGTCCTCGGGGACAGGGGAGAGAGCAGTTCTTC. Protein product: CASSPRGQGREQFF.

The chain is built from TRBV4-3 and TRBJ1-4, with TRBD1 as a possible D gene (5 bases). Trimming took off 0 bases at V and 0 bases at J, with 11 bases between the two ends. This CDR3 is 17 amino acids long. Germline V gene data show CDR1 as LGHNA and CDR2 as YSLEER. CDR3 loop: CASSQESRAATNEKLFF. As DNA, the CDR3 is TGCGCCAGCAGCCAAGAATCCAGGGCAGCAACTAATGAAAAACTGTTTTTT.

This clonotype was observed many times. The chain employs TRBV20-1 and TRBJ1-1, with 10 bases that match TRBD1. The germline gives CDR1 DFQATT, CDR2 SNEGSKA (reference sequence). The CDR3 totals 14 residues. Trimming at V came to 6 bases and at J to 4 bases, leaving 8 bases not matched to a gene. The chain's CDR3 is CSARTGGTATEAFF. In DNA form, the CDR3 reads TGCAGTGCGAGGACAGGGGGTACAGCCACTGAAGCTTTCTTT.

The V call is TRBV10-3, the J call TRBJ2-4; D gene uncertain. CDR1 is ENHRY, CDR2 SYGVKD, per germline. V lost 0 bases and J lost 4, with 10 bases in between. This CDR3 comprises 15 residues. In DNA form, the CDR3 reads TGTGCCATCAGTGAGTCGGGCTCTCTAAAAAACATTCAGTACTTC. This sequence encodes CAISESGSLKNIQYF.

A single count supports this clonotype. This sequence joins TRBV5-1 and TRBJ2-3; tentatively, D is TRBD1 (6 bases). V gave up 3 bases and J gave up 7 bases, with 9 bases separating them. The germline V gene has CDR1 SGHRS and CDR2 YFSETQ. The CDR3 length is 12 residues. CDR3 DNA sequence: TGCGCCAGCAGCTGGGGACAACATACGCAGTATTTT. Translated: CASSWGQHTQYF.

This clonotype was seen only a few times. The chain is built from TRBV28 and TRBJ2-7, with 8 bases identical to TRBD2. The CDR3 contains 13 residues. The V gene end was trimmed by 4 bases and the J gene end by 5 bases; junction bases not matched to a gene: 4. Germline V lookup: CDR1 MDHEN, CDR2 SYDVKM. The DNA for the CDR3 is TGTGCCAGCAGTTCGGGGGGGGACCACGAGCAGTACGTC. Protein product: CASSSGGDHEQYV.

The CDR3 region is CASSLRLWAGGTPLTQQYF. Written as DNA, the CDR3 is TGTGCCAGCAGCTTAAGGCTCTGGGCAGGGGGTACCCCACTAACACAGCAGTACTTC. The gene calls are TRBV11-2 and TRBJ2-7; 7 bases are shared with TRBD1. V was pared by 2 bases and J by 8 bases, with 24 bases of the junction left unmatched. This CDR3 spans 19 amino acids. Germline CDR1 is SGHAT and CDR2 is FQNNGV.

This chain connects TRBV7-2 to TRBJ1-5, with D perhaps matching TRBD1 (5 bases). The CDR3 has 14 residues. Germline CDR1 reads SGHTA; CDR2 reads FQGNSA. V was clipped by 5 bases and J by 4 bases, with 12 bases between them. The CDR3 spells CASSQGLLNQPQHF. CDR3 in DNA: TGTGCCAGCAGCCAGGGACTGTTAAATCAGCCCCAGCATTTT.

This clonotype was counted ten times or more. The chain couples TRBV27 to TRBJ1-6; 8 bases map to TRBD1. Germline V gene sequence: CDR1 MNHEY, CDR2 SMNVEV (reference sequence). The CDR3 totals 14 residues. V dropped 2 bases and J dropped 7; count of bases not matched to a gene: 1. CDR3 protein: CASSLGTGNSPLHF. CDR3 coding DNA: TGTGCCAGCAGTTTAGGGACAGGAAATTCACCCCTCCACTTT.

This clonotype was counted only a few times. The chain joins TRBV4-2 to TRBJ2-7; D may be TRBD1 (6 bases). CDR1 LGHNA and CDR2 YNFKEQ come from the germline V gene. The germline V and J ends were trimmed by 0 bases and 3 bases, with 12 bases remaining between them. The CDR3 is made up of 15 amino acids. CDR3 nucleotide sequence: TGTGCCAGCAGCCAAGACACCGGGACATACTACGAGCAGTACGTC. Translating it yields CASSQDTGTYYEQYV.

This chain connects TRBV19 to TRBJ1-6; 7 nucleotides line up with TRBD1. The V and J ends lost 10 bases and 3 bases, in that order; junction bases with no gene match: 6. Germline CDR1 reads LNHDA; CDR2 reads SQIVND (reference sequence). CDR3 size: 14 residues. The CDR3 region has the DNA TGTGCCACCCAGGGGGATTTCTATAATTCACCCCTCCACTTT. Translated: CATQGDFYNSPLHF.

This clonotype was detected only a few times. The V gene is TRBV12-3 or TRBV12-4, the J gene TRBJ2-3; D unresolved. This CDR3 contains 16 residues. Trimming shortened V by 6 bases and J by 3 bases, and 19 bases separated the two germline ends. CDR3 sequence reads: CASSPPNDWRTDTQYF. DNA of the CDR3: TGTGCCAGCAGCCCCCCTAACGACTGGAGAACAGATACGCAGTATTTT.

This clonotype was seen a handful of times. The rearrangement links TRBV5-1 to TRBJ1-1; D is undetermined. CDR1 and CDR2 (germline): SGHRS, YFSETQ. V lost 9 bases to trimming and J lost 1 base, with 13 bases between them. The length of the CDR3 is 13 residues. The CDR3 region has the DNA TGCGCCACCCGAGAAGGCCCGAACACTGAAGCTTTCTTT. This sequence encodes CATREGPNTEAFF.

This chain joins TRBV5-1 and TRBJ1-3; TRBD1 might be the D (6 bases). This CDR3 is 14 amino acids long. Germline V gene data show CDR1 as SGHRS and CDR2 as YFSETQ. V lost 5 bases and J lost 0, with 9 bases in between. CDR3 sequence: CASRQQGSGNTIYF. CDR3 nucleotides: TGCGCCAGCAGACAACAGGGCTCTGGAAACACCATATATTTT.

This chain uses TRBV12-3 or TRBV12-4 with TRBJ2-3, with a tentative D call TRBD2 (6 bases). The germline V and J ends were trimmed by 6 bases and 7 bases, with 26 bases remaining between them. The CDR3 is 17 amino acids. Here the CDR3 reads CASRASPGSSPRNTQYF. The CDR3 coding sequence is TGTGCCAGCAGAGCTTCTCCCGGGAGCTCCCCCCGCAATACGCAGTATTTT.

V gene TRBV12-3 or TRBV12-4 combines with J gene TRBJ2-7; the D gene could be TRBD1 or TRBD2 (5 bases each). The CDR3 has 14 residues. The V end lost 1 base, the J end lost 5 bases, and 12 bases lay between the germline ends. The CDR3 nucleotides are TGTGCCAGCAGTTTAGACGGGGCTACCCACGAGCAGTACTTC. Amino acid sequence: CASSLDGATHEQYF.

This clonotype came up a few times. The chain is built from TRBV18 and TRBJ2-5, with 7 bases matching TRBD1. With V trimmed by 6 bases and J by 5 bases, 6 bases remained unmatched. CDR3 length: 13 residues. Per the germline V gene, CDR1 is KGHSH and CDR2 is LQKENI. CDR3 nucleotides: TGTGCCAGCTCTCAACACAGGGGTGAGACCCAGTACTTC. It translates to CASSQHRGETQYF.

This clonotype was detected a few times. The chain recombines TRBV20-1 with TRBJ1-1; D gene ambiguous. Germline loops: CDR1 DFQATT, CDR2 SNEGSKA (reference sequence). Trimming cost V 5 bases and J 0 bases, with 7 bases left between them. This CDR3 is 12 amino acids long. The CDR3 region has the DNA TGCAGTGCTCGGACTGTGAACACTGAAGCTTTCTTT. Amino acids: CSARTVNTEAFF.

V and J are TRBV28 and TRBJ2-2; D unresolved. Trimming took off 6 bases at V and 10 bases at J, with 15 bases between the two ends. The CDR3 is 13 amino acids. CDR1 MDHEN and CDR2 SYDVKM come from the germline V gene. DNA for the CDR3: TGTGCCAGCAGCCTCCAGGTGCGAGAGGAGCTGTTTTTT. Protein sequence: CASSLQVREELFF. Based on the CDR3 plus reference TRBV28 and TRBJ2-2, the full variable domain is DVKVTQSSRYLVKRTGEKVFLECVQDMDHENMFWYRQDPGLGLRLIYFSYDVKMKEKGDIPEGYSVSREKKERFSLILESASTNQTSMYLCASSLQVREELFFGEGSRLTVL.

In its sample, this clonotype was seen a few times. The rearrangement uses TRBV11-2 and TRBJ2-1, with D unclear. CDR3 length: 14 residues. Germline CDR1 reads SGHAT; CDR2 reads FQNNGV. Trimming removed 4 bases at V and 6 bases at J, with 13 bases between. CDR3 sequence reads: CASSYYRLSNEQFF. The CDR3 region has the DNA TGTGCCAGCAGCTACTATAGGCTCTCCAATGAGCAGTTCTTC.

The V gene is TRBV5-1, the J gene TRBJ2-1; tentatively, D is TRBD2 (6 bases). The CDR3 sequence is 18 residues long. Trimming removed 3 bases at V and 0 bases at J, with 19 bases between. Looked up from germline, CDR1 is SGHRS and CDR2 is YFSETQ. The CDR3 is CASSSYSHSGHSYNEQFF. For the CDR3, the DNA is TGCGCCAGCAGCTCATACTCTCATAGCGGACACTCCTACAATGAGCAGTTCTTC. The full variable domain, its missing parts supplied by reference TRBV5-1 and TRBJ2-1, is KAGVTQTPRYLIKTRGQQVTLSCSPISGHRSVSWYQQTPGQGLQFLFEYFSETQRNKGNFPGRFSGRQFSNSRSEMNVSTLELGDSALYLCASSSYSHSGHSYNEQFFGPGTRLTVL.

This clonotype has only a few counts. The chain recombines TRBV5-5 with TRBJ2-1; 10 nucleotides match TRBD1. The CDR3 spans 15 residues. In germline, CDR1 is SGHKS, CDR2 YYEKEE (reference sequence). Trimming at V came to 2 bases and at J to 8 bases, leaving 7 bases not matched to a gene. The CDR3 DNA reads TGTGCCAGCAGCTTCAGTTGGGACAGGGGCGATGAGCAGTTCTTC. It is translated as CASSFSWDRGDEQFF.

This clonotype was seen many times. Here the CDR3 DNA reads TGTGCCAGCAGCAGCACCACAAGGGACGGCTACACCTTC. It yields the protein CASSSTTRDGYTF. This chain links TRBV9 with TRBJ1-2; perhaps TRBD1 as D (5 bases). The CDR3 has 13 amino acids. V was trimmed by 4 bases and J by 8 bases, leaving 15 bases between them. Germline-derived CDR1 and CDR2 are SGDLS and YYNGEE. Full variable domain (remainder filled in from reference TRBV9 and TRBJ1-2): DSGVTQTPKHLITATGQRVTLRCSPRSGDLSVYWYQQSLDQGLQFLIQYYNGEERAKGNILERFSAQQFPDLHSELNLSSLELGDSALYFCASSSTTRDGYTFGSGTRLTVV.

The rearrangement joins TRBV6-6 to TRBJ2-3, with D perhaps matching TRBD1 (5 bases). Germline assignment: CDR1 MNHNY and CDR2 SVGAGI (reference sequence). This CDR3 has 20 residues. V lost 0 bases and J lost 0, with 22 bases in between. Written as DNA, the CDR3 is TGTGCCAGCAGTTACTCGGGCAGGGTCTCCGGGCCCCCTAGCACAGATACGCAGTATTTT. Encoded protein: CASSYSGRVSGPPSTDTQYF.

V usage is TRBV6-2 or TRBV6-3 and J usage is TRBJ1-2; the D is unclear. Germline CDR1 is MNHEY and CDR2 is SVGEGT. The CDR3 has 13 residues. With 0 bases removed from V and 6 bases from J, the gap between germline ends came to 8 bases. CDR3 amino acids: CASSYSGHNGYTF. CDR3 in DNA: TGTGCCAGCAGTTACTCCGGCCATAATGGCTACACCTTC.

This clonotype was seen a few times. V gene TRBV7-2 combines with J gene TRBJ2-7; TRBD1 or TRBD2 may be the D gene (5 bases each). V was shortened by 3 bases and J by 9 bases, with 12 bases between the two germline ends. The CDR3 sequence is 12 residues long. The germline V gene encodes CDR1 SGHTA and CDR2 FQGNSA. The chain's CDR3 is CASSFRGTWQYF. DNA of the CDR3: TGTGCCAGCAGCTTCCGGGGCACTTGGCAGTACTTC.

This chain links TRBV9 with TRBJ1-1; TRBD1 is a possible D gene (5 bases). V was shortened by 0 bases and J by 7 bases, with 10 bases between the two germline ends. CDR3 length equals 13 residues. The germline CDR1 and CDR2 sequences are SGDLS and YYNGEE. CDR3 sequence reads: CASSVVRVGEAFF. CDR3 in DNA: TGTGCCAGCAGCGTAGTCAGGGTTGGTGAAGCTTTCTTT.

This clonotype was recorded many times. Written as DNA, the CDR3 is TGTGCCACGGACAGGGACACAGATACGCAGTATTTT. Translating gives CATDRDTDTQYF. The V call is TRBV2, the J call TRBJ2-3, with 8 bases that match TRBD1. Germline V gene lookup returns CDR1 SNHLY and CDR2 FYNNEI. CDR3 length equals 12 residues. With 10 bases clipped from V and 2 bases from J, the junction kept 2 bases outside the gene matches.